This T cell receptor (beta chain) was obtained from a study of blood T cell repertoires in COVID-19. Study details: PBMCs, B-cell-depleted T cells, or T cells were the source of the cDNA or gDNA that made up the material.

Germline trimming cut 3 bases from V and 7 bases from J; bases unmatched to any gene: 11. The CDR3 has 14 amino acids. Germline assignment: CDR1 DFQATT and CDR2 SNEGSKA (reference sequence). Clinical history as reported by participants underpinned cohort assignment. In the original processing: For nucleated cells, counts were estimated from reference gene primer amplification. Produced via immunoSEQ multiplex PCR; TCRdb's table is partial and in-frame only. V, J and clone size are taken as reported in that table, and D and trimming were inferred from the DNA itself. The table records around 130,000 clones, 84% of them present only once.

The sample was PBMCs or T cells enriched from blood (not recorded which). This sequence joins TRBV20-1 and TRBJ1-1, with TRBD1 identical over 7 bases. This clonotype originated in a woman aged 45 to 65 with acute COVID-19. The CDR3, as DNA: TGCAGTGCTAGTCCAGGGTGGGGGGACAGTGAAGCTTTCTTT. Translated, it gives CSASPGWGDSEAFF.